One sample yielded the 9 T cell receptor beta chains listed below, sequenced in a study of CD8 T cells in ankylosing spondylitis. A single record per CDR3 protein comes from TCRdb applying MiXCR to the 5' RACE reads. In the table there are about 240,000 distinct CDR3 sequences, approximately 8% of which are singletons. Input material: blood, either unsorted or a sorted T cell fraction (not recorded which). These receptors were obtained from a female donor with ankylosing spondylitis or in good health (not recorded which).

This clonotype was seen ten or more times. This chain links TRBV19 with TRBJ2-1; 11 bases map to TRBD2. The germline gives CDR1 LNHDA, CDR2 SQIVND (reference sequence). The CDR3 is 16 residues long. With 2 bases clipped from V and 4 bases from J, the junction kept 4 bases outside the gene matches. This CDR3 reads CASSIRTSGLYNEQFF. The CDR3 region has the DNA TGTGCCAGTAGTATAAGGACTAGCGGGCTTTACAATGAGCAGTTCTTC.

This clonotype was picked up many times. The genes are TRBV7-2 and TRBJ1-1, with D hard to call. The CDR3 runs to 14 residues. V was cut by 2 bases and J by 1 base, with 8 bases left in between. Germline values: CDR1 SGHTA, CDR2 FQGNSA. The CDR3 sequence: CASSLTGKNTEAFF. In DNA form, the CDR3 reads TGTGCCAGCAGCTTAACTGGAAAGAACACTGAAGCTTTCTTT.

Many counts were recorded for this clonotype. This chain connects TRBV10-3 to TRBJ1-2; 10 bases map to TRBD1. Germline CDR1 and CDR2: ENHRY and SYGVKD. CDR3 size: 16 residues. The ends lost 3 bases at V and 4 bases at J; junction bases unmatched: 8. CDR3 loop: CAISDGPTGGGYGYTF. Here the CDR3 DNA reads TGTGCCATCAGTGACGGTCCGACAGGGGGCGGCTATGGCTACACCTTC.

This clonotype was detected many times. The rearrangement links TRBV6-5 to TRBJ2-7; no clear D. This CDR3 comprises 17 residues. CDR1 is MNHEY and CDR2 is SVGAGI in the germline V gene. Between the trimmed V and J ends, which lost 6 bases and 0 bases, there was a span of 21 bases. The CDR3: CASSYNSFGSSSYEQYF. The CDR3 bases are TGTGCCAGCAGCTACAACTCTTTCGGCAGTAGCTCCTACGAGCAGTACTTC.

This clonotype was detected ten times or more. The gene calls are TRBV11-2 and TRBJ2-3; no clear D gene. The CDR3 extends over 13 amino acids. Germline loops: CDR1 SGHAT, CDR2 FQNNGV. V dropped 0 bases and J dropped 11 bases, with 12 bases sitting between them. In DNA, the CDR3 is TGTGCCAGCAGCTTAGATGAAGACTTGAGGCAGTATTTT. Residues: CASSLDEDLRQYF.

This clonotype was counted between two and nine times. The chain combines TRBV5-6 with TRBJ2-1, with D uncertain. This CDR3 has 11 amino acids. Germline V gene lookup returns CDR1 SGHDT and CDR2 YYEEEE. The V gene lost 2 bases and the J gene lost 8 bases, with 5 bases spanning the gap. The CDR3: CASSFADEQFF. DNA of the CDR3: TGTGCCAGCAGCTTTGCCGATGAGCAGTTCTTC.

In its sample, this clonotype was seen many times. CDR3 sequence: CSASETAPYGYTF. The CDR3 nucleotides read TGCAGTGCTAGCGAGACAGCCCCTTATGGCTACACCTTC. V gene TRBV20-1 combines with J gene TRBJ1-2, with a tentative D call TRBD1 (5 bases). This CDR3 has 13 amino acids. Trimming shortened V by 3 bases and J by 5 bases, and 13 bases separated the two germline ends. Germline CDR1 reads DFQATT; CDR2 reads SNEGSKA (reference sequence).

This clonotype was recorded many times. V and J are TRBV20-1 and TRBJ2-7; maybe TRBD2 (5 bases). Germline V gives CDR1 DFQATT, CDR2 SNEGSKA (reference sequence). The CDR3 length is 14 residues. With 2 bases removed from V and 6 bases from J, the gap between germline ends came to 17 bases. The chain's CDR3 is CSARIRTRAPEQYF. The CDR3 DNA reads TGCAGTGCTAGAATCCGGACGAGGGCCCCCGAGCAGTACTTC.

CDR3 sequence reads: CASSLYRQGNQPQHF. DNA of the CDR3: TGCGCCAGCAGCCTCTATCGACAGGGCAATCAGCCCCAGCATTTT. The chain is built from TRBV4-1 and TRBJ1-5; possibly TRBD1 for D (6 bases). This CDR3 is 15 amino acids long. Germline lookup yields CDR1 MGHRA and CDR2 YSYEKL. Trimming took off 4 bases at V and 2 bases at J, with 12 bases between the two ends.